This entry lists 9 T cell receptor beta chains sequenced from one sample in a study of vaccination effects on CD4 cells after COVID-19. These receptors' targets are unknown. Antigen-specific CD4+ T cells were first expanded with viral peptide pools by the ViraFEST assay and only then sequenced. Cells that had been cultured for 10 days were the source of isolated CD4+ T cells. PCR confirmed that the person was infected with SARS-CoV-2 between March and December 2020. Sequencing used immunoSEQ multiplex PCR; TCRdb keeps in-frame clones, though not all of them. The sample records under 25,000 clones, around 70% being singletons. Sequencing was performed on CD4+ T cells from PBMCs cultured with SARS-CoV-2 spike peptides, taken before COVID-19 vaccination. These receptors were collected from a human donor who had a prior SARS-CoV-2 infection.

The rearrangement joins TRBV9 to TRBJ1-6; 10 nucleotides agree with TRBD1. CDR3 length: 14 residues. Germline trimming cut 2 bases from V and 8 bases from J; bases unmatched to any gene: 1. Germline CDR1 is SGDLS and CDR2 is YYNGEE. CDR3 sequence reads: CASSVGQGDSPLHF. Written as DNA, the CDR3 is TGTGCCAGCAGCGTCGGACAGGGGGATTCACCCCTCCACTTT.

The chain is built from TRBV2 and TRBJ1-4; 10 bases match TRBD1. V gave up 8 bases and J gave up 5 bases; unmatched junction bases: 5. The CDR3 totals 14 residues. Germline-derived CDR1 and CDR2 are SNHLY and FYNNEI. The CDR3: CASRPGQGNEKLFF. The CDR3 nucleotides are TGTGCCAGCCGACCGGGACAGGGGAATGAAAAACTGTTTTTT.

This chain connects TRBV7-9 to TRBJ1-5; possible D gene TRBD1, 5 bases. This CDR3 has 13 amino acids. The V end lost 1 base, the J end lost 7 bases, and 8 bases lay between the germline ends. CDR1 and CDR2 (germline): SEHNR, FQNEAQ (reference sequence). CDR3 nucleotide sequence: TGTGCCAGCAGCTTAGGAGGGGCCCAGCCCCAGCATTTT. Translation: CASSLGGAQPQHF.

In this sample, this clone turned up once. This chain's CDR3 is CASSRDQPGQTNSPLHF. The CDR3 nucleotides read TGTGCCAGCTCACGCGATCAACCGGGACAGACAAATTCACCCCTCCACTTT. The chain uses TRBV18 and TRBJ1-6; 7 nucleotides match TRBD1. Trimming removed 4 bases from V and 7 bases from J; junction bases left unmatched: 13. The CDR3 length is 17 residues. Per the germline V gene, CDR1 is KGHSH and CDR2 is LQKENI.

This clone occurred a few times. The chain combines TRBV4-1 with TRBJ1-6; no firm D call. V lost 2 bases, J lost 8 bases, and 13 bases lay in between. This CDR3 comprises 15 residues. Per germline, CDR1 MGHRA and CDR2 YSYEKL. CDR3 in amino acids: CASSQSSGGDSPLHF. The CDR3 DNA is TGCGCCAGCAGCCAATCATCCGGTGGTGATTCACCCCTCCACTTT.

The rearrangement joins TRBV23-1 to TRBJ1-5, with D tentatively TRBD1 (5 bases). TRBV23-1 is identified as an open reading frame with a role that is uncertain. This CDR3 comprises 16 residues. V shed 1 base and J shed 0 bases, with 10 bases lying between them. DNA for the CDR3: TGCGCCAGCAGTCAATGTGGGGGGAGTAGCAATCAGCCCCAGCATTTT. Residues: CASSQCGGSSNQPQHF.

The chain employs TRBV10-3 and TRBJ2-1; 8 positions agree with TRBD2. V shed 2 bases, J shed 0 bases, and the junction held 9 bases outside the gene matches. This CDR3 has 18 amino acids. Germline loops: CDR1 ENHRY, CDR2 SYGVKD. The CDR3 nucleotides are TGTGCCATCAGTGAGCCGGACGGGAGGGCTGACTCCTACAATGAGCAGTTCTTC. Protein sequence: CAISEPDGRADSYNEQFF.

V gene TRBV6-4 combines with J gene TRBJ2-3, with TRBD2 matching 12 bases. After removal of 0 bases from V and 8 bases from J, the junction contained 6 bases not matched to a gene. This CDR3 contains 16 residues. The germline gives CDR1 MRHNA, CDR2 SNTAGT. CDR3 amino acids: CASSDSSSGGEVTQYF. The CDR3 DNA reads TGTGCCAGCAGTGACTCGTCTAGCGGGGGGGAAGTTACGCAGTATTTT.

The CDR3 DNA is TGTGCCAGCAGCTTTAGAACTTCAGGGGGCGTCACTGAAGCTTTCTTT. Its translation is CASSFRTSGGVTEAFF. The rearrangement joins TRBV11-2 to TRBJ1-1; TRBD1 matches 8 bases. The CDR3 contains 16 residues. J lost 4 bases, V lost 3 bases, and 10 bases had no gene match. Germline CDR1 is SGHAT and CDR2 is FQNNGV.